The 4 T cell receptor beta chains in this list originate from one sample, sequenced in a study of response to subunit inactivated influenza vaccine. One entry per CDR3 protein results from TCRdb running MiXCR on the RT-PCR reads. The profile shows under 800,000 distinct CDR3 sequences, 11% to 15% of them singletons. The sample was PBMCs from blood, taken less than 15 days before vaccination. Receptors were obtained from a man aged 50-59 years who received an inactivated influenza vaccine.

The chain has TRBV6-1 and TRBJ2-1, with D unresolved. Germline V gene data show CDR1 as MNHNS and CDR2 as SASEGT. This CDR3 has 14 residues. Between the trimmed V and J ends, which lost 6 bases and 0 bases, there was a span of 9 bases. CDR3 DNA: TGTGCCAGCAGACGGTTCCGCTCCTACAATGAGCAGTTCTTC. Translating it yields CASRRFRSYNEQFF.

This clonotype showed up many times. CDR3 protein: CSARRQSNTEAFF. For the CDR3, the DNA is TGCAGTGCTAGAAGGCAGTCTAACACTGAAGCTTTCTTT. The rearrangement joins TRBV20-1 to TRBJ1-1; D remains unclear. The CDR3 loop spans 13 amino acids. Germline CDR1 and CDR2: DFQATT and SNEGSKA (reference sequence). V was cut by 2 bases and J by 2 bases, with 9 bases left in between.

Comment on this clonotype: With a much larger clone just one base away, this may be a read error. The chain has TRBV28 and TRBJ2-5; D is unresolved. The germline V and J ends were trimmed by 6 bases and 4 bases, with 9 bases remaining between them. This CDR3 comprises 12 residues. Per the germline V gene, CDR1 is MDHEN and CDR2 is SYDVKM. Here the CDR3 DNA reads TGTGCCAGCAGAACCCGTCGAGAGACCCAGTACTTC. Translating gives CASRTRRETQYF.

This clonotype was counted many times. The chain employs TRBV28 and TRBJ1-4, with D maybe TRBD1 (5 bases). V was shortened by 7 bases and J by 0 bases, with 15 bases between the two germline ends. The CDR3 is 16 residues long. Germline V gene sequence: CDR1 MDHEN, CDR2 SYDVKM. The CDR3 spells CASNPPGGTTNEKLFF. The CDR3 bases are TGTGCCAGCAACCCGCCGGGGGGGACAACTAATGAAAAACTGTTTTTT.